The rows below give T cell receptor beta chains drawn from one sample of a study of identical twins. TCRdb reprocessed the 5' RACE reads with MiXCR, giving one entry per CDR3 protein. The top ten hold 0.91% of the sample, which has about 520,000 distinct CDR3 sequences, approximately 22% seen once. These data were likewise used in another study, on T cells expressing NK-cell markers.

Sequenced sample: CD4+ T cells sorted from blood. These receptors came from a woman between 18 and 30 years old in good health. Each CDR3 is given with its conserved first and last residue. Each record gives: V gene, J gene, CDR3 protein.

V: TRBV6-1; J: TRBJ2-7; CDR3: CASSVETGDGEQYF
V: TRBV20-1; J: TRBJ1-1; CDR3: CSAREGATEAFF
V: TRBV20-1; J: TRBJ2-3; CDR3: CSARGGQGGTHTDTQYF
V: TRBV29-1; J: TRBJ2-1; CDR3: CSVAKSSYNEQFF
V: TRBV6-1; J: TRBJ2-7; CDR3: CASRGGSSGANEQYF
V: TRBV20-1; J: TRBJ2-1; CDR3: CSASFRGLYNEQFF
V: TRBV7-2; J: TRBJ2-1; CDR3: CASSFLAERYNEQFF
V: TRBV5-1; J: TRBJ2-7; CDR3: CASSPRRQADEQYF
V: TRBV12-3/TRBV12-4; J: TRBJ1-5; CDR3: CASRVRAYSNQPQHF
V: TRBV7-2; J: TRBJ2-2; CDR3: CASSSWGEGRTGELFF
V: TRBV20-1; J: TRBJ2-7; CDR3: CSGLSSYEQYF
V: TRBV20-1; J: TRBJ2-1; CDR3: CSAVAGASVLKGQFF
V: TRBV20-1; J: TRBJ1-1; CDR3: CSARRSGTWNGGAFF
V: TRBV2; J: TRBJ2-7; CDR3: CAIAIFEGEQYF
V: TRBV27; J: TRBJ1-5; CDR3: CASRFRGDHQPQHF
V: TRBV3-1; J: TRBJ1-2; CDR3: CASSQLSGAYGYTF
V: TRBV10-3; J: TRBJ1-4; CDR3: CAIGGMADEKLFF
V: TRBV4-1; J: TRBJ1-6; CDR3: CASSQEETGSPLHF
V: TRBV5-5; J: TRBJ2-5; CDR3: CASSPQRGGVQETQYF
V: TRBV7-9; J: TRBJ2-7; CDR3: CASSLNQGAAEQYF
V: TRBV7-2; J: TRBJ2-1; CDR3: CASSLGLDYNEQFF
V: TRBV4-3; J: TRBJ2-3; CDR3: CASSQAAISARTDTQYF
V: TRBV20-1; J: TRBJ2-1; CDR3: CSAPGLGSWWQFF
V: TRBV10-2; J: TRBJ2-2; CDR3: CASTGNSGGGNTGELFF
V: TRBV29-1; J: TRBJ1-2; CDR3: CSVEGGPGTLYGYTF
V: TRBV29-1; J: TRBJ2-7; CDR3: CSVEDTGGYEQYF
V: TRBV27; J: TRBJ2-1; CDR3: CASGLTGISYNEQFF
V: TRBV6-2/TRBV6-3; J: TRBJ2-7; CDR3: CASSYRRDEQYF
V: TRBV30; J: TRBJ1-2; CDR3: CAWSRDRPGGYTF
V: TRBV4-3; J: TRBJ1-1; CDR3: CASSQVQGWATEAFF
V: TRBV29-1; J: TRBJ2-1; CDR3: CSVEDLKDGGMVNEQFF
V: TRBV7-8; J: TRBJ2-2; CDR3: CASSSRSGGPGELFF
V: TRBV5-1; J: TRBJ2-6; CDR3: CASSEPASGANVLTF
V: TRBV6-4; J: TRBJ2-3; CDR3: CASSDGSSTDTQYF
V: TRBV12-3/TRBV12-4; J: TRBJ2-1; CDR3: CASSFSGSGRQYEQFF
V: TRBV30; J: TRBJ2-2; CDR3: CAWSLTRGSGELFF
V: TRBV14; J: TRBJ2-5; CDR3: CASSPKGSETQYF
V: TRBV20-1; J: TRBJ1-5; CDR3: CSARSRNNQPQHF
V: TRBV5-1; J: TRBJ2-1; CDR3: CASTSTSGNNEQFF
V: TRBV4-3; J: TRBJ2-1; CDR3: CASSQGLALFF
V: TRBV20-1; J: TRBJ2-7; CDR3: CSARPPGTPPYEQYF
V: TRBV7-2; J: TRBJ2-2; CDR3: CASTYVGLTGELFF
V: TRBV7-9; J: TRBJ2-3; CDR3: CASSLGLAGRGITQYF
V: TRBV20-1; J: TRBJ1-1; CDR3: CSAGKPGPRNTEAFF
V: TRBV12-3/TRBV12-4; J: TRBJ2-3; CDR3: CASSSSGKGGSYTDTQYF
V: TRBV27; J: TRBJ2-3; CDR3: CASSTRLAGGLGDTQYF
V: TRBV7-6; J: TRBJ1-1; CDR3: CASSFFPGKNTEAFF
V: TRBV5-1; J: TRBJ2-1; CDR3: CASTGTWGQQFF
V: TRBV6-1; J: TRBJ2-5; CDR3: CASSIGGTGETQYF